The sequence of this T cell receptor (beta chain) was determined in a study of shared clonotypes between healthy human individuals. The assay was immunoSEQ multiplex PCR, and TCRdb's table has in-frame clones only and misses some. The data contain 2 million to 3 million clones, roughly 93% of them singletons. This CDR3 region has 16 residues. V lost 1 base to trimming and J lost 3 bases, with 13 bases between them. Germline V lookup: CDR1 MGHRA, CDR2 YSYEKL. The receptor's source is a man aged 18 to 29 in good health. Some clones in this sample may be carry-over from other donors' samples. The sequencing sample was made of naive CD4+ T cells from PBMCs. Subset reported: CD45RA+ positively selected. The rearrangement uses TRBV4-1 and TRBJ2-1; D is possibly TRBD1 or TRBD2 (5 bases each). The chain's CDR3 is CASSQGSGTLYNEQFF. The CDR3 DNA follows: TGCGCCAGCAGCCAAGGATCCGGGACCCTCTACAATGAGCAGTTCTTC.